The rows below give T cell receptor beta chains drawn from one sample of a study of PD-1 blockade in classical Hodgkin lymphoma. Here immunoSEQ multiplex PCR was the method, and the copy in TCRdb shows in-frame clones only, minus some. Of roughly 24,000 clones in the sample, 70% to 85% are singletons; the top ten hold roughly 22%. The source material was peripheral blood mononuclear cells (PBMCs), sampled before the fourth cycle of nivolumab. These TCRs come from a human donor with classical Hodgkin lymphoma. The CDR3 runs from the conserved cysteine through the conserved F or W. The D gene is left open where the match is weak. Clone sizes are given selectively: once, few, many, or a class where the clone is expanded.

J: TRBJ1-5; D: -; V: TRBV5-1; size: medium-sized; DNA: TGCGCCAGCGGTTACAGGAATCAGCCCCAGCATTTT; CDR3: CASGYRNQPQHF
J: TRBJ2-2; D: TRBD2; V: TRBV5-4; size: medium-sized; DNA: TGTGCCAGCAGCTTTCTAGAAACTCGGACTAGCCGGAACACCGGGGAGCTGTTTTTT; CDR3: CASSFLETRTSRNTGELFF
J: TRBJ2-3; D: -; V: TRBV30; size: once; DNA: TGTGCCTGGAGTGTTCAGGGAGGCACAGATACGCAGTATTTT; CDR3: CAWSVQGGTDTQYF
J: TRBJ1-2; D: TRBD1; V: TRBV7-8; size: -; DNA: TGTGCCAGCAGCAGTCAGCAGGGGGCGCGGGGCTACACCTTC; CDR3: CASSSQQGARGYTF
J: TRBJ1-2; D: -; V: TRBV6-1; size: -; DNA: TGTGCCAGCAGTGAAGCTCCCCGCTACTATGGCTACACCTTC; CDR3: CASSEAPRYYGYTF
J: TRBJ2-3; D: -; V: TRBV29-1; size: -; DNA: TGCAGCGTTGAGTCTATGGGGCGGGACAACACAGATACGCAGTATTTT; CDR3: CSVESMGRDNTDTQYF
J: TRBJ2-7; D: -; V: TRBV7-2; size: -; DNA: TGTGCCAGCAGCTCTCAACCAAGCGGACTATACGAGCAGTACTTC; CDR3: CASSSQPSGLYEQYF
J: TRBJ2-2; D: -; V: TRBV19; size: -; DNA: TGTGCCAGTAGTATAGTGCGGCGTACGAACACCGGGGAGCTGTTTTTT; CDR3: CASSIVRRTNTGELFF
J: TRBJ2-4; D: -; V: TRBV28; size: -; DNA: TGTGCCAGCAGTTCGTTCACAGGTGGCAAGACCAAAAACATTCAGTACTTC; CDR3: CASSSFTGGKTKNIQYF
J: TRBJ1-2; D: -; V: TRBV6-1; size: -; DNA: TGTGCCAGCAGGGGCCGAATGAACTATGGCTACACCTTC; CDR3: CASRGRMNYGYTF
J: TRBJ2-6; D: -; V: TRBV6-5; size: once; DNA: TGTGCCATACGTAAACAGGAGGCCAACGTCCTGACTTTC; CDR3: CAIRKQEANVLTF
J: TRBJ2-2; D: TRBD1; V: TRBV10-1; size: -; DNA: TGCGCCAGCAGTGAACGACAGGGGAGGACCGGGGAGCTGTTTTTT; CDR3: CASSERQGRTGELFF
J: TRBJ1-1; D: -; V: TRBV19; size: -; DNA: TGTGCCAGTAGTTGGCGTGGGGAAATGAACACTGAAGCTTTCTTT; CDR3: CASSWRGEMNTEAFF
J: TRBJ2-1; D: TRBD1; V: TRBV28; size: -; DNA: TGTGCCAGCAGTTCCCCCGGACAGGGCATCTCCAATGAGCAGTTCTTC; CDR3: CASSSPGQGISNEQFF
J: TRBJ2-1; D: TRBD2; V: TRBV28; size: -; DNA: TGTGCCAGCAGTCCTCTAGCGGGGGTATACAATGAGCAGTTCTTC; CDR3: CASSPLAGVYNEQFF
J: TRBJ1-1; D: -; V: TRBV18; size: -; DNA: TGTGCCAGCTCACCAGAAAGGGTCAACACTGAAGCTTTCTTT; CDR3: CASSPERVNTEAFF
J: TRBJ2-7; D: TRBD1; V: TRBV19; size: few; DNA: TGTGCCAGTAGTGAGGACAGGGACGAGCAGTACTTC; CDR3: CASSEDRDEQYF
J: TRBJ2-7; D: TRBD1; V: TRBV14; size: -; DNA: TGTGCCAGCAGCCCAGGACAGGGAATGAACGAGCAGTACTTC; CDR3: CASSPGQGMNEQYF
J: TRBJ2-2; D: -; V: TRBV19; size: few; DNA: TGTGCCAGCCCAGGGGGGCGAGGGGGCGACACCGGGGAGCTGTTTTTT; CDR3: CASPGGRGGDTGELFF
J: TRBJ2-7; D: TRBD1; V: TRBV5-1; size: -; DNA: TGCGCCAGCAGCTTGGCGGGACAGGTCTACGAGCAGTACTTC; CDR3: CASSLAGQVYEQYF
J: TRBJ2-2; D: TRBD2; V: TRBV7-9; size: -; DNA: TGTGCCAGCAGCCCCGGGGCGGGAGTCACCGGGGAGCTGTTTTTT; CDR3: CASSPGAGVTGELFF
J: TRBJ1-3; D: -; V: TRBV28; size: -; DNA: TGTGCCAGCAGCCAAACCTTCTCTGGAAACACCATATATTTT; CDR3: CASSQTFSGNTIYF
J: TRBJ2-5; D: -; V: TRBV25-1; size: -; DNA: TGTGCCAGCAGTGTAGCGGCGTACCAAGAGACCCAGTACTTC; CDR3: CASSVAAYQETQYF
J: TRBJ2-7; D: TRBD2; V: TRBV29-1; size: -; DNA: TGCAGCACCCAAGGGAGGGGTTACGAGCAGTACTTC; CDR3: CSTQGRGYEQYF
J: TRBJ2-1; D: TRBD2; V: TRBV18; size: -; DNA: TGTGCCAGCTCACCATACGGGACTAACAATGAGCAGTTCTTC; CDR3: CASSPYGTNNEQFF